The present T cell receptor beta chain was sequenced within a study of cytomegalovirus exposure and HLA in healthy donors. Study overall: A preliminary data release comprised tens of millions of unique TCRs obtained from HLA-typed donors.

Overall study results and limits: Published work reported that the classifier diagnosed cytomegalovirus status with high specificity and sensitivity. Later analysis associated a missense DCLRE1C variant with TCR beta V- and J-gene trimming.

PCR amplification relied on 60 Vbeta primers (plus 13 Jbeta primers). Clones were read by immunoSEQ multiplex PCR, and TCRdb kept only the in-frame ones, dropping some. The repertoire holds hundreds of thousands of clones, roughly 80% seen once, with nearly 6% in the top ten. The germline CDR1 and CDR2 sequences are SGHTS and YDEGEE. V was shortened by 0 bases and J by 6 bases, with 10 bases between the two germline ends. The CDR3 consists of 13 residues. This clone came up a few times. Its antigen is undetermined. Sequencing was done on a sample of PBMCs. This TCR came from a man between 35 and 55 years old in good health and CMV-seropositive. The gene calls are TRBV5-8 and TRBJ2-7; perhaps TRBD2 as D (5 bases). The CDR3 coding sequence is TGTGCCAGCAGCTTGGACGGGGAGTCCGAGCAGTACGTC. It codes for CASSLDGESEQYV.